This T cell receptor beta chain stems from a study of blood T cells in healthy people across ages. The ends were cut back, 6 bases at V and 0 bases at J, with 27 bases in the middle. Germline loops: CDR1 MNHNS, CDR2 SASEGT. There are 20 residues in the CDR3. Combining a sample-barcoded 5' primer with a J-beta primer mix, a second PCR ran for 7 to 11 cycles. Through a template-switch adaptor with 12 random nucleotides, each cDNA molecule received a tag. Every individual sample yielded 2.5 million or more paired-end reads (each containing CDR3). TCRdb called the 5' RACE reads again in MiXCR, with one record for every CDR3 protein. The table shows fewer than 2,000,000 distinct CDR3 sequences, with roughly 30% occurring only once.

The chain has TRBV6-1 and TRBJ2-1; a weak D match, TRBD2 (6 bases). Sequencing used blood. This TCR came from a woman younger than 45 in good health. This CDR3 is CASSRSGLLIYGPSYNEQFF. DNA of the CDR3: TGTGCCAGCAGCCGGTCGGGACTGCTCATTTATGGACCCTCCTACAATGAGCAGTTCTTC.